This TCR beta chain emerged from a study of T cells in Graves' hyperthyroidism and ophthalmopathy. This clonotype was seen only a few times. Regions amplified from RNA transcripts were the TCR beta CDR3 regions. HTBI primers were the set used in a first-round RT-PCR of the TCR CDR3. TCRdb passed the multiplex PCR reads through MiXCR, listing each CDR3 protein once. The table records hundreds of thousands of distinct CDR3 sequences, 12% to 15% of them present only once. The length of the CDR3 is 15 residues. Per the germline V gene, CDR1 is MGHDK and CDR2 is SYGVNS. The V gene lost 2 bases and the J gene lost 6 bases, with 14 bases spanning the gap.

The source is a young woman with Graves' hyperthyroidism. Sequenced input: blood. The chain employs TRBV25-1 and TRBJ1-5; D perhaps matches TRBD1 (6 bases). The CDR3 coding sequence is TGTGCCAGCAGTGAAGAAGATGGGACATCTCAGCCCCAGCATTTT. Translation gives CASSEEDGTSQPQHF. The complete variable domain, with remaining parts taken from reference TRBV25-1 and TRBJ1-5, reads EADIYQTPRYLVIGTGKKITLECSQTMGHDKMYWYQQDPGMELHLIHYSYGVNSTEKGDLSSESTVSRIRTEHFPLTLESARPSHTSQYLCASSEEDGTSQPQHFGDGTRLSIL.